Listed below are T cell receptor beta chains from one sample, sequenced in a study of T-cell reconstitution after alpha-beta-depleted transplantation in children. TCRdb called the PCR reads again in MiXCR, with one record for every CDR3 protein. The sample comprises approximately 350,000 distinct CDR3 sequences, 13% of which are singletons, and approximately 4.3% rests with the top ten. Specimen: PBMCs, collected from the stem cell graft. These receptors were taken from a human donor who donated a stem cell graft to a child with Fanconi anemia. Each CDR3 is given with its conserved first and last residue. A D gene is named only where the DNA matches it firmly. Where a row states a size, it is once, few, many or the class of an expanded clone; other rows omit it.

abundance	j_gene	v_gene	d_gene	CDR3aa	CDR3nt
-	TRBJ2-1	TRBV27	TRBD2	CASSPTGLAYNEQFF	TGTGCCAGCAGTCCCACGGGACTAGCGTACAATGAGCAGTTCTTC
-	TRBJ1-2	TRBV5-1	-	CASSLIPSGDYGYTF	TGCGCCAGCAGCTTGATCCCCTCCGGGGACTATGGCTACACCTTC
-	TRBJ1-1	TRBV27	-	CASSLSGTLMNTEAFF	TGTGCCAGCAGTTTGTCCGGGACACTCATGAACACTGAAGCTTTCTTT
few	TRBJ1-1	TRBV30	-	CAWDRLNTEAFF	TGTGCCTGGGACAGGCTGAACACTGAAGCTTTCTTT
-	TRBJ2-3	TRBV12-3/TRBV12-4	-	CASNAGVNTQYF	TGTGCCAGCAACGCAGGGGTGAATACGCAGTATTTT
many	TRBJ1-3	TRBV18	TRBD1	CASSRTGGLTGNTIYF	TGTGCCAGCTCACGCACAGGGGGCCTTACTGGAAACACCATATATTTT
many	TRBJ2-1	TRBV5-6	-	CASSLYSPRDEQFF	TGTGCCAGCAGCTTGTATTCGCCTCGGGATGAGCAGTTCTTC
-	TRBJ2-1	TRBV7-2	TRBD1	CASSLYDRGLYNEQFF	TGTGCCAGCAGCTTATACGACAGGGGGCTCTACAATGAGCAGTTCTTC
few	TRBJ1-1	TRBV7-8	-	CASGIQGNLNTEAFF	TGTGCCAGTGGAATACAGGGTAACTTGAACACTGAAGCTTTCTTT
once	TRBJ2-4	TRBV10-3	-	CASEEWGSLAKNIQYF	TGTGCCTCAGAGGAGTGGGGCTCCCTAGCCAAAAACATTCAGTACTTC
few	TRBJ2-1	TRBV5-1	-	CASSVVYNEQFF	TGCGCCAGCAGCGTCGTCTACAATGAGCAGTTCTTC
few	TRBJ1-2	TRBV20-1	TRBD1	CSASQRQGVNGYTF	TGCAGTGCTAGTCAGCGCCAGGGGGTCAATGGCTACACCTTC
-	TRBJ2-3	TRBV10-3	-	CAIRPNEGKTDTQYF	TGTGCCATTAGACCGAACGAGGGGAAGACAGATACGCAGTATTTT
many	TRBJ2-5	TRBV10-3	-	CAISEGGAWETQYF	TGTGCCATCAGTGAGGGAGGGGCGTGGGAGACCCAGTACTTC
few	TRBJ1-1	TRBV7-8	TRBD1	CASSSLQGAINTEAFF	TGTGCCAGCAGCTCCTTACAGGGGGCGATTAACACTGAAGCTTTCTTT